The 30 T cell receptor beta chains below all came from one sample that was sequenced in a study of T cells in Graves' hyperthyroidism and ophthalmopathy. The source material, RNA transcripts, was used to amplify TCR beta CDR3 regions. In the first-round RT-PCR of the TCR CDR3, the HTBI primer set was used. TCRdb called the multiplex PCR reads again in MiXCR, with one record for every CDR3 protein. The profile shows about 250,000 distinct CDR3 sequences, about 20% of them singletons. The source material was blood. The origin of the receptors is a man aged 25 to 40 with Graves' ophthalmopathy.

This clonotype appeared a few times. V gene TRBV18 combines with J gene TRBJ2-3; D is perhaps TRBD2 (6 bases). CDR1 KGHSH and CDR2 LQKENI come from the germline V gene. The CDR3 is 16 amino acids. Trimming removed 2 bases at V and 1 base at J, with 13 bases between. CDR3 in amino acids: CASSPARPGGTDTQYF. CDR3 DNA sequence: TGTGCCAGCTCACCAGCTCGGCCGGGAGGCACAGATACGCAGTATTTT. Variable domain in full (rest from reference TRBV18 and TRBJ2-3): NAGVMQNPRHLVRRRGQEARLRCSPMKGHSHVYWYRQLPEEGLKFMVYLQKENIIDESGMPKERFSAEFPKEGPSILRIQQVVRGDSAAYFCASSPARPGGTDTQYFGPGTRLTVL.

This clonotype showed up many times. The CDR3 sequence: CASSLDSRGSNSPLHF. The CDR3 DNA reads TGTGCCAGCAGTTTGGACAGCAGAGGATCGAATTCACCCCTCCACTTT. The chain uses TRBV27 and TRBJ1-6; possible D gene TRBD1, 6 bases. CDR1 and CDR2 from the germline V gene are MNHEY and SMNVEV (reference sequence). CDR3 length: 16 amino acids. V lost 3 bases to trimming and J lost 7 bases, with 16 bases between them.

This clonotype showed up many times. The CDR3 sequence: CASSPRGAQGEQFF. CDR3 in DNA: TGTGCCAGCAGCCCCAGGGGGGCCCAGGGTGAGCAGTTCTTC. V is TRBV11-1 and J is TRBJ2-1, with a weak D call TRBD1 (7 bases). V was pared by 5 bases and J by 9 bases, with 17 bases between. The length of the CDR3 is 14 residues. Germline assignment: CDR1 SGHAT and CDR2 FQDESV (reference sequence).

CDR3 amino acids: CASSEFAGTMNTEAFF. The CDR3 DNA reads as TGTGCCAGCAGTGAATTTGCGGGGACAATGAACACTGAAGCTTTCTTT. This sequence joins TRBV6-1 and TRBJ1-1, with D maybe TRBD1 (6 bases). The germline V gene encodes CDR1 MNHNS and CDR2 SASEGT. The length of the CDR3 is 16 residues. Trimming pared 2 bases from V and 0 bases from J, leaving 13 bases between.

The sample holds a few counts of this clonotype. CDR3 loop: CASSLGTRVSKTQYF. Written as DNA, the CDR3 is TGTGCCAGCAGTTTAGGGACTAGGGTGTCGAAGACCCAGTACTTC. V gene TRBV12-3 or TRBV12-4 combines with J gene TRBJ2-5; the match to TRBD2 covers 7 bases. The CDR3 totals 15 residues. The J segment lost 6 bases and the V segment lost 1 base, leaving 8 bases of the junction unmatched.

The chain couples TRBV7-6 to TRBJ2-4, with D perhaps TRBD2 (6 bases). Looked up from germline, CDR1 is SGHVS and CDR2 is FNYEAQ. The CDR3 runs to 13 residues. V was pared by 5 bases and J by 9 bases, with 14 bases between. The CDR3 coding sequence is TGTGCCAGCAGCCCATCAGATAGCGGCATTCAGTACTTC. Its protein product is CASSPSDSGIQYF.

Many counts were recorded for this clonotype. The chain joins TRBV20-1 to TRBJ2-1; the match to TRBD2 covers 14 bases. Germline V gives CDR1 DFQATT, CDR2 SNEGSKA (reference sequence). The J segment lost 9 bases and the V segment lost 3 bases, leaving 7 bases of the junction unmatched. The CDR3 totals 15 residues. The CDR3 protein is CSASKGLAGVGEQFF. The CDR3 region has the DNA TGCAGTGCTAGTAAGGGACTAGCGGGAGTTGGTGAGCAGTTCTTC.

This clonotype was detected a few times. This sequence joins TRBV12-3 or TRBV12-4 and TRBJ1-4; D is unclear. Between the trimmed V and J ends, which lost 3 bases and 8 bases, there was a span of 7 bases. The CDR3 contains 12 residues. The CDR3 reads CASSLSGEKLFF. The CDR3 DNA sequence: TGTGCCAGCAGTTTGTCGGGGGAAAAACTGTTTTTT.

This clonotype was detected a few times. The chain is built from TRBV28 and TRBJ2-1, with D maybe TRBD2 (5 bases). CDR1 MDHEN and CDR2 SYDVKM come from the germline V gene. This CDR3 is built from 14 residues. Trimming shortened V by 7 bases and J by 9 bases, and 19 bases separated the two germline ends. The CDR3 here is CASISLERAAEQFF. The CDR3 DNA is TGTGCCAGCATCTCACTGGAGAGGGCCGCTGAGCAGTTCTTC.

The chain carries TRBV14 and TRBJ1-5; no definite D call. CDR1 SGHDN and CDR2 FVKESK come from the germline V gene. V lost 3 bases, J lost 1 base, and 13 bases lay in between. The CDR3 runs to 16 residues. The CDR3 reads CASSHGEQRSNQPQHF. The CDR3 nucleotides read TGTGCCAGCAGCCACGGGGAACAGAGAAGCAATCAGCCCCAGCATTTT.

This clonotype was detected only once. V usage is TRBV28 and J usage is TRBJ2-7, with 14 bases that match TRBD2. Trimming removed 7 bases from V and 5 bases from J; junction bases left unmatched: 13. CDR3 length: 17 amino acids. Germline V gene data show CDR1 as MDHEN and CDR2 as SYDVKM. This CDR3 is CASTTPWGTSGRDEQYF. In DNA, the CDR3 is TGTGCCAGCACCACTCCTTGGGGGACTAGCGGGAGAGACGAGCAGTACTTC.

The V call is TRBV4-2, the J call TRBJ2-2; maybe TRBD1 (5 bases). The CDR3 sequence is 15 residues long. V was cut by 0 bases and J by 7 bases, with 12 bases left in between. Germline lookup yields CDR1 LGHNA and CDR2 YNFKEQ. Written as DNA, the CDR3 is TGTGCCAGCAGCCAAGAAAGTACTCAGGGCGGGGAGCTGTTTTTT. Translated, it gives CASSQESTQGGELFF.

On this clonotype: This may arise from a read error, as a much more abundant clone is one base away. The chain is built from TRBV28 and TRBJ1-1; unclear D gene. The ends were cut back, 8 bases at V and 2 bases at J, with 6 bases in the middle. Germline CDR1 and CDR2: MDHEN and SYDVKM. The CDR3 is 11 residues long. This CDR3 reads CASEENTEAFF. CDR3 coding DNA: TGTGCCAGCGAGGAAAACACTGAAGCTTTCTTT.

The chain is built from TRBV7-9 and TRBJ2-1, with D tentatively TRBD2 (6 bases). Germline CDR1 SEHNR, CDR2 FQNEAQ (reference sequence). CDR3 length: 16 residues. Trimming took 5 bases from V and 0 from J, leaving 14 bases between them. The CDR3 region has the DNA TGTGCCAGCAGCCCCCTTGCGGGACTCTCCTACAATGAGCAGTTCTTC. Protein: CASSPLAGLSYNEQFF.

The genes are TRBV12-3 or TRBV12-4 and TRBJ1-5; no clear D gene. V was cut by 6 bases and J by 0 bases, with 9 bases left in between. The CDR3 sequence is 14 residues long. CDR3 DNA sequence: TGTGCCAGCAGCTCCCGACTTAGCAATCAGCCCCAGCATTTT. Translating it yields CASSSRLSNQPQHF.

This clonotype was detected only a few times. This chain joins TRBV24-1 and TRBJ2-3; TRBD1 aligns across 9 bases. CDR3 size: 19 residues. V lost 1 base to trimming and J lost 1 base; unmatched junction nucleotides: 11. Germline V gene sequence: CDR1 KGHDR, CDR2 SFDVKD. This chain's CDR3 is CATSDLEDRGPMGTDTQYF. CDR3 DNA: TGTGCCACCAGTGATTTAGAGGACAGGGGACCCATGGGCACAGATACGCAGTATTTT.

The CDR3 spells CASSQGGTYNEQFF. In nucleotides, the CDR3 is TGTGCCAGCAGCCAAGGGGGTACCTACAATGAGCAGTTCTTC. V is TRBV7-2 and J is TRBJ2-1, with D possibly being TRBD1 (6 bases). V gave up 5 bases and J gave up 2 bases, with 10 bases separating them. This CDR3 comprises 14 residues. Germline V gene data show CDR1 as SGHTA and CDR2 as FQGNSA.

This clonotype was seen at least ten times. The gene calls are TRBV6-2 or TRBV6-3 and TRBJ2-1; D is perhaps TRBD2 (6 bases). Per germline, CDR1 MNHEY and CDR2 SVGEGT. The CDR3 extends over 14 amino acids. V shed 7 bases and J shed 8 bases, with 18 bases lying between them. The CDR3 protein is CASTFRRGGDEQFF. CDR3 sequence (DNA): TGTGCCAGCACTTTCCGCCGGGGCGGGGATGAGCAGTTCTTC.

The table lists this clonotype with a few counts. The rearrangement joins TRBV28 to TRBJ2-3, with D possibly being TRBD2 (6 bases). The V gene lost 5 bases and the J gene lost 6 bases, with 18 bases spanning the gap. The V gene's germline CDR1 is MDHEN and CDR2 SYDVKM. The CDR3 has 15 residues. The CDR3 protein is CASSGYPGGPDTQYF. DNA of the CDR3: TGTGCCAGCAGTGGATACCCCGGGGGACCGGATACGCAGTATTTT. The whole variable domain, remainder taken from reference TRBV28 and TRBJ2-3, is DVKVTQSSRYLVKRTGEKVFLECVQDMDHENMFWYRQDPGLGLRLIYFSYDVKMKEKGDIPEGYSVSREKKERFSLILESASTNQTSMYLCASSGYPGGPDTQYFGPGTRLTVL.

The CDR3 is CARCGGRYNEKLFF. CDR3 DNA sequence: TGTGCCAGGTGCGGGGGACGGTATAATGAAAAACTGTTTTTT. V and J are TRBV19 and TRBJ1-4; possible D gene TRBD1, 5 bases. CDR1 and CDR2 (germline): LNHDA, SQIVND (reference sequence). This CDR3 has 14 amino acids. Trimming took off 9 bases at V and 4 bases at J, with 15 bases between the two ends.

The gene calls are TRBV3-1 and TRBJ1-2; D call uncertain. Trimming took off 2 bases at V and 4 bases at J, with 5 bases between the two ends. The germline V gene has CDR1 LGHDT and CDR2 YNNKEL (reference sequence). The CDR3 consists of 12 residues. As DNA, the CDR3 is TGTGCCAGCAGCCAATTTACCTATGGCTACACCTTC. Encoded protein: CASSQFTYGYTF.

V usage is TRBV3-1 and J usage is TRBJ1-2; D perhaps matches TRBD1 (5 bases). The CDR3 loop spans 15 amino acids. The V gene's germline CDR1 is LGHDT and CDR2 YNNKEL (reference sequence). V dropped 2 bases and J dropped 6 bases, with 16 bases sitting between them. CDR3 sequence: CASSQLDISANGYTF. The CDR3 DNA reads TGTGCCAGCAGCCAACTGGACATCTCCGCAAATGGCTACACCTTC.

The chain uses TRBV2 and TRBJ2-3, with D tentatively TRBD1 (6 bases). V dropped 10 bases and J dropped 4 bases, with 9 bases sitting between them. Germline V gives CDR1 SNHLY, CDR2 FYNNEI. The CDR3 loop spans 11 amino acids. The CDR3 nucleotides read TGTGCCACTCCAGGGGCAGATACGCAGTATTTT. Residues: CATPGADTQYF.

The V gene is TRBV20-1, the J gene TRBJ2-1; D may be TRBD2 (5 bases). V dropped 6 bases and J dropped 8 bases, with 23 bases sitting between them. This CDR3 is built from 15 residues. CDR1 is DFQATT and CDR2 is SNEGSKA in the germline V gene (reference sequence). The CDR3 DNA reads TGCAGTGCCCCGAAGCCGAGCGGTGGGTGGGATGAGCAGTTCTTC. Translating gives CSAPKPSGGWDEQFF.

CDR3 in DNA: TGCAGTGCTAAAGAGGCGGGCCTCCGCGGGAATGAGCAGTTCTTC. Encoded protein: CSAKEAGLRGNEQFF. This sequence joins TRBV20-1 and TRBJ2-1, with D possibly matching TRBD2 (5 bases). CDR1 and CDR2 from the germline V gene are DFQATT and SNEGSKA (reference sequence). V was pared by 4 bases and J by 7 bases, with 20 bases between. CDR3 length: 15 residues.

This clonotype was counted many times. The rearrangement uses TRBV27 and TRBJ2-1; TRBD2 matches at 9 bases. Germline assignment: CDR1 MNHEY and CDR2 SMNVEV (reference sequence). V was clipped by 5 bases and J by 2 bases; unmatched bases: 7. This CDR3 spans 16 amino acids. CDR3 residues: CASSKIAGVPYNEQFF. CDR3 in DNA: TGTGCCAGCAGTAAAATAGCGGGAGTCCCCTACAATGAGCAGTTCTTC.

This clonotype came up many times. The CDR3 protein is CASSAEGLNYEQYF. CDR3 bases: TGTGCCAGCAGCGCCGAGGGACTGAACTACGAGCAGTACTTC. V and J are TRBV11-2 and TRBJ2-7, with a possible D match to TRBD2 (6 bases). V dropped 5 bases and J dropped 3 bases, with 14 bases sitting between them. This CDR3 is built from 14 residues. Germline loops: CDR1 SGHAT, CDR2 FQNNGV.

In this sample, this clonotype turned up a few times. This chain connects TRBV14 to TRBJ1-1; no definite D call. The CDR3 spans 13 residues. Germline CDR1 is SGHDN and CDR2 is FVKESK. Deletions cut 1 base from V and 4 bases from J, with 7 bases between. The CDR3 nucleotides are TGTGCCAGCAGCCAAGCCTATTCCACTGAAGCTTTCTTT. Protein sequence: CASSQAYSTEAFF.

At least ten counts were recorded for this clonotype. The V gene is TRBV5-1, the J gene TRBJ2-1, with 12 bases that match TRBD2. The CDR3 is 17 amino acids. From germline, CDR1 is SGHRS and CDR2 YFSETQ. The J segment lost 0 bases and the V segment lost 3 bases, leaving 4 bases of the junction unmatched. The CDR3, as DNA: TGCGCCAGCAGCTGGGCTAGCGGGAGGGCCTCCTACAATGAGCAGTTCTTC. Protein product: CASSWASGRASYNEQFF.

The V gene is TRBV18, the J gene TRBJ1-1, with 8 bases that match TRBD1. The CDR3 consists of 18 residues. Germline V gene lookup returns CDR1 KGHSH and CDR2 LQKENI. J gave up 0 bases and V 3 bases, and 12 bases lay outside the gene matches. CDR3 in DNA: TGTGCCAGCTCACCTCCGAGGGGGCAGGGGGCTGTGAACACTGAAGCTTTCTTT. This translates into CASSPPRGQGAVNTEAFF. Using reference TRBV18 and TRBJ1-1 for the parts outside the CDR3, the full variable domain is NAGVMQNPRHLVRRRGQEARLRCSPMKGHSHVYWYRQLPEEGLKFMVYLQKENIIDESGMPKERFSAEFPKEGPSILRIQQVVRGDSAAYFCASSPPRGQGAVNTEAFFGQGTRLTVV.